The clone carrying this TCR beta chain came up once. The data stem from a study of OX40 agonist ivuxolimab in advanced cancers. TCRdb's copy holds only in-frame clones and misses some; the assay was immunoSEQ multiplex PCR. The data contain fewer than 90,000 clones, about 90% of them singletons. The germline V gene encodes CDR1 LNHNV and CDR2 YYDKDF (reference sequence). The CDR3 runs to 16 residues. V lost 5 bases, J lost 9 bases, and 22 bases lay in between. Source: CD4+ or CD8+ T cells sorted from blood, taken in a trial of the OX40 agonist ivuxolimab. The chain uses TRBV15 and TRBJ1-4; maybe TRBD1 (5 bases). The sequence derives from an adult with an advanced solid tumor such as melanoma, head and neck, liver or kidney cancer. The chain's CDR3 is CATSPLGPGPVKKLFF. The DNA of the CDR3 is TGTGCCACCAGCCCCCTGGGTCCGGGACCCGTTAAAAAACTGTTTTTT.